This T cell receptor beta chain originates from a study of long-term antiretroviral therapy in people with HIV (dated by TCRdb to 2022 to 2024). Study-wide context: The earliest samples were collected approximately a decade before the 2015 WHO recommendation for immediate ART, a period when ART was typically delayed until CD4 counts fell. A retrospective serial study tested whether changes in peripheral blood TRB repertoire composition and diversity were associated with ART initiation and durable HIV suppression. A total of 150 to 200 cryopreserved PBMC samples came from 25 to 30 adults with confirmed HIV infection and were collected serially over a mean of roughly 6 years (range 1-12). Among the approximately 30 participants with HIV, ten to eleven were female. No cross-contamination during QIAcube processing was shown when test extractions of a monoclonal T-cell line were performed alongside about 30 polyclonal samples.

The immunoSEQ hsTCRB v3.0 assay was used at survey level resolution for TRB variable region sequencing. The targeted TRB sequencing depth was about 40,000-50,000 T-cell genomes per sample. TRB libraries were pooled and sequenced on an Illumina MiSeq using a v3 150-cycle kit. The paper's data handling went like this. Repertoire analysis was performed in R inside a reproducible Nextflow workflow that covered QC, data transformation and analysis. LymphoSeq2, an R package for exploring AIRR-Seq data, was used to implement the custom analyses. A handful of samples that produced fewer than 5000 total TRB sequences were removed, so under 200 HIV repertoires were analyzed. Among the 188 retained HIV repertoires, around 60 were collected before ART initiation and about 130 were collected after ART initiation. Each repertoire was downsampled to 5000 TRB nucleotide sequences, and summary statistics were averaged across 100 downsampling iterations. The analysis kept only TRB sequences whose CDR3 regions were at least seven amino acids long. Diversity was measured with a Shannon entropy-derived clonality score and the Gini coefficient. In the repertoire networks, any two of the top 5000 CDR3 amino acid sequences were connected whenever the two sequences differed by an edit distance of one. GLIPH2 predicted antigen specificity groups and MHC restriction for TRB CDR3 amino acid sequences. To flag known CMV, EBV, HIV or tissue antigen associations, CDR3 amino acid sequences were matched against VDJdb and McPAS-TCR. Pre-ART, post-ART and control groups were compared with Wilcoxon signed-rank tests and Holm-Bonferroni correction. Drawn from immuneACCESS, this table holds only the in-frame rearrangements with V and J called that TCRdb kept. Clones are partly lost; checked studies trace under half to an unresolved V gene and leave the rest unexplained. V, J and clone size derive from that table, while D and trimming were established from the DNA sequence. For this sample there are 28,000 or so clones; roughly 89% appear just once. Of the sample, around 5.9% falls within the top ten clones.

As for this clone: There is no known antigen for this receptor. The input lacks base qualities; no much larger clone sits a single base away.

The germline V gene encodes CDR1 SEHNR and CDR2 FQNEAQ (reference sequence). The CDR3 sequence holds 18 residues, the cysteine and phenylalanine included. The DNA shown is the 54-base CDR3, in frame from base 1. Germline trimming: 0 bases from V, 3 bases from J; junction bases outside gene matches: 6. Participants were included only if at least one PBMC sample before ART initiation and at least two post-ART samples were available. All participants with HIV were treated in the United States of America. Before DNA extraction, cryopreserved samples containing about 0.9-11 million PBMC were thawed and washed. At the time of the earliest PBMC sample for each participant with HIV, ages ranged from 23 to 54 years. Per participant, PBMC samples came from 1-4 timepoints prior to ART initiation and 2-8 timepoints following ART initiation, for a median of 7 samples. Serial HIV viral load, CD4+ T-cell count, ART history and demographic data were obtained for every participant. Genomic DNA was extracted from unsorted PBMC with a Qiagen kit on a QIAcube, processed in batches of 12 samples.

Points the paper makes about the study in general: The samples span the years 2004 to 2017, and the ART regimens used at that time may not be as effective as current regimens. Expanded TRB clones identified before ART initiation dominated the repertoire across all time points, though the dominance fluctuated and decreased in many PLHIV after ART. CDR3 length ranges in HIV repertoires were narrower than in controls, and network structure suggested an antigen-experienced repertoire with only a slight naive shift after ART. Because pre-ART samples had limited cell numbers, unsorted PBMC were profiled rather than sorted CD4+ and CD8+ T cells. Inferences about post-ART repertoire changes are limited because no data were available on ART adherence, viral resistance or therapy changes. Limited PBMC availability meant only the TCR beta chain was sequenced, without alpha chain pairing. A significant increase in TRB diversity was found to be associated with ART initiation, although TRB diversity was observed to remain significantly below that of transplant donor controls even after long-term ART.

Recombination joined TRBV7-9 with TRBJ1-6, with 9 central nucleotides matching TRBD1. The receptor's source is a man between 18 and 29 years old with HIV. The source was unsorted PBMCs, collected 0.4 years after starting antiretroviral therapy. The sequenced DNA is TGTGCCAGCAGCTTAGCTAGGGGACAGGGCGGCTATAATTCACCCCTCCACTTT. It codes for CASSLARGQGGYNSPLHF.